One and the same sample provided the 24 T cell receptor beta chains below, sequenced in a study of early T cells in non-severe SARS-CoV-2 infection. A single record per CDR3 protein comes from TCRdb applying MiXCR to the 5' RACE reads. This sample carries some 120,000 distinct CDR3 sequences, more than 12% of them seen once, and the ten largest clones take about a fifth. Sequencing input: whole blood. Every receptor here comes from an adult who was a healthcare worker with PCR-confirmed SARS-CoV-2 infection or an uninfected control (not recorded which).

This clonotype has just a few counts. This sequence joins TRBV6-5 and TRBJ2-2; D possibly corresponds to TRBD2 (5 bases). The CDR3 covers 16 residues. Germline lookup yields CDR1 MNHEY and CDR2 SVGAGI. Trimming removed 2 bases at V and 4 bases at J, with 14 bases between. DNA for the CDR3: TGTGCCAGCAGTTACCGTCCGGGTCGGGGCACCGGGGAGCTGTTTTTT. Its translation: CASSYRPGRGTGELFF.

In this sample, this clonotype turned up a few times. Germline is not matched at one junction end, which may reflect a read error. The chain combines TRBV4-1 with TRBJ2-7; 11 bases fit TRBD1. Germline assignment: CDR1 MGHRA and CDR2 YSYEKL. The CDR3 is made up of 16 amino acids. CDR3 sequence (DNA): TGCGCCAGCAGACAAGGACAGGGGGCGATTCCCTACGAGCAGTACTTC. It yields the protein CASRQGQGAIPYEQYF.

This clonotype was detected ten times or more. The CDR3 loop is CSGARDPQETQYF. CDR3 DNA: TGCAGCGGTGCCCGGGACCCTCAAGAGACCCAGTACTTC. The genes are TRBV29-1 and TRBJ2-5; D may correspond to TRBD1 or TRBD2 (5 bases each). Germline V lookup: CDR1 SQVTM, CDR2 ANQGSEA. The CDR3 is made up of 13 amino acids. V was clipped by 7 bases and J by 2 bases, with 14 bases between them.

The chain links TRBV3-1 to TRBJ2-1; either TRBD1 or TRBD2 may supply D (5 bases each). In germline, CDR1 is LGHDT, CDR2 YNNKEL (reference sequence). The length of the CDR3 is 14 residues. V dropped 1 base and J dropped 7 bases, with 11 bases sitting between them. The CDR3 here is CASSQVQGRNEQFF. In DNA, the CDR3 is TGTGCCAGCAGCCAAGTCCAGGGACGGAATGAGCAGTTCTTC.

This clonotype has just a few counts. The chain uses TRBV5-6 and TRBJ2-2, with D unresolved. Trimming stripped 7 bases from V and 4 bases from J, with 11 bases between. Germline-derived CDR1 and CDR2 are SGHDT and YYEEEE. The CDR3 length is 13 residues. The CDR3 sequence is CASGPWGTGELFF. CDR3 sequence (DNA): TGTGCCAGCGGACCTTGGGGCACCGGGGAGCTGTTTTTT.

This clonotype was observed a handful of times. The rearrangement joins TRBV30 to TRBJ1-2; D is unclear. The germline V gene has CDR1 GTSNPN and CDR2 SVGIG (reference sequence). V lost 7 bases and J lost 8, with 20 bases in between. The CDR3 loop spans 13 amino acids. The CDR3 DNA reads TGTGCCTATCGGTCCCTCCCTGGGGAGGGCTACACCTTC. It is translated as CAYRSLPGEGYTF.

This clonotype was seen only a few times. The gene calls are TRBV24-1 and TRBJ2-1; D perhaps matches TRBD2 (7 bases). With 9 bases removed from V and 5 bases from J, the gap between germline ends came to 16 bases. Germline V lookup: CDR1 KGHDR, CDR2 SFDVKD. The CDR3 totals 14 residues. The DNA of the CDR3 is TGTGCCACCGGCGAGGGGGGGCTCGACAATGAGCAGTTCTTC. It codes for CATGEGGLDNEQFF.

This clonotype appeared a few times. The chain has TRBV5-1 and TRBJ2-3; 7 nucleotides align to TRBD2. Trimming at V came to 4 bases and at J to 1 base, leaving 9 bases not matched to a gene. This CDR3 region has 16 residues. Germline CDR1 reads SGHRS; CDR2 reads YFSETQ. This chain's CDR3 is CASSPGGGGRTDTQYF. CDR3 DNA sequence: TGCGCCAGCAGCCCCGGCGGCGGGGGACGCACAGATACGCAGTATTTT.

This clonotype was seen a handful of times. The gene calls are TRBV20-1 and TRBJ1-6; 7 bases agree with TRBD1. This CDR3 is 14 amino acids long. V lost 5 bases and J lost 5; bases outside the gene matches: 6. The germline V gene has CDR1 DFQATT and CDR2 SNEGSKA (reference sequence). The CDR3 loop is CSASPGTDNSPLHF. The CDR3 region has the DNA TGCAGTGCTTCTCCCGGGACAGATAATTCACCCCTCCACTTT.

A few counts support this clonotype. The chain recombines TRBV6-1 with TRBJ1-6, with 10 bases lining up with TRBD1. Germline CDR1 reads MNHNS; CDR2 reads SASEGT. This CDR3 comprises 18 residues. V lost 0 bases and J lost 9; bases outside the gene matches: 11. In DNA, the CDR3 is TGTGCCAGCAGTGAAGCGCTGGGACAGGGGATGGTAGGTTCACCCCTCCACTTT. It translates to CASSEALGQGMVGSPLHF.

There are a few counts of this clonotype. This CDR3 reads CASSEIPTNTGELFF. CDR3 in DNA: TGTGCCAGCAGTGAAATCCCTACGAACACCGGGGAGCTGTTTTTT. The chain couples TRBV2 to TRBJ2-2; D not certain. V lost 2 bases to trimming and J lost 0 bases, with 7 bases between them. The CDR3 extends over 15 amino acids. Looked up from germline, CDR1 is SNHLY and CDR2 is FYNNEI.

The chain employs TRBV12-3 or TRBV12-4 and TRBJ2-1; 7 nucleotides align to TRBD2. The CDR3 is 13 residues long. Trimming at V came to 7 bases and at J to 14 bases, leaving 14 bases not matched to a gene. In DNA, the CDR3 is TGTGCCAGCACTCCCCCCGGACTAGTAAAAAAGTTCTTC. This gives the protein CASTPPGLVKKFF.

This clonotype was recorded a few times. The chain carries TRBV6-1 and TRBJ2-1; 9 nucleotides agree with TRBD1. The CDR3 has 15 amino acids. The ends lost 6 bases at V and 7 bases at J; junction bases unmatched: 10. Germline CDR1 is MNHNS and CDR2 is SASEGT. DNA for the CDR3: TGTGCCAGCAGCATCCGGACAGGGGACTCAAATGAGCAGTTCTTC. It is translated as CASSIRTGDSNEQFF.

This clonotype has just a few counts. This chain links TRBV21-1 with TRBJ1-5; the D call TRBD1 from the table was never checked on the DNA. TRBV21-1 is listed as a pseudogene. CDR3 length equals 16 residues. The CDR3 sequence: CASIPTRLYSNQPQHF. The CDR3 DNA is TGTGCCAGCATCCCGACAAGATTATATAGCAATCAGCCCCAGCATTTT.

The chain recombines TRBV5-1 with TRBJ2-2, with 8 bases identical to TRBD2. Germline assignment: CDR1 SGHRS and CDR2 YFSETQ. V lost 0 bases to trimming and J lost 4 bases; unmatched junction nucleotides: 8. The CDR3 consists of 17 residues. The CDR3 protein is CASSLAPSGSATGELFF. CDR3 DNA sequence: TGCGCCAGCAGCTTGGCCCCTAGCGGGTCAGCCACCGGGGAGCTGTTTTTT.

A few counts support this clonotype. V gene TRBV12-3 or TRBV12-4 combines with J gene TRBJ2-7; tentative D call: TRBD2 (6 bases). Between the trimmed V and J ends, which lost 6 bases and 3 bases, there was a span of 18 bases. The CDR3 has 15 amino acids. CDR3 residues: CASSQNQGGGYEQYF. The DNA for the CDR3 is TGTGCCAGCAGCCAAAACCAGGGAGGAGGCTACGAGCAGTACTTC.

This clonotype was picked up a small number of times. This chain connects TRBV20-1 to TRBJ2-7; D gene ambiguous. V lost 6 bases and J 2 bases, leaving 17 bases between the germline ends. The germline CDR1 and CDR2 sequences are DFQATT and SNEGSKA (reference sequence). The CDR3 runs 14 residues. This CDR3 reads CSAIPEDIPYEQYF. In DNA form, the CDR3 reads TGCAGTGCCATCCCCGAGGATATTCCCTACGAGCAGTACTTC.

Only a few counts were recorded for this clonotype. The J gene is TRBJ2-1, the V gene TRBV29-1, with TRBD2 identical over 7 bases. Trimming removed 3 bases from V and 1 base from J; junction bases left unmatched: 6. The CDR3 is 15 amino acids. CDR1 is SQVTM and CDR2 is ANQGSEA in the germline V gene. CDR3 bases: TGCAGCGTTGATGTCCAGGGAGGGTCCTACAATGAGCAGTTCTTC. Translating it yields CSVDVQGGSYNEQFF.

This clonotype was observed a handful of times. This sequence joins TRBV5-4 and TRBJ1-6; D remains unclear. Germline CDR1 is SGHNT and CDR2 is YYREEE (reference sequence). The CDR3 totals 15 residues. V was shortened by 2 bases and J by 6 bases, with 12 bases between the two germline ends. The CDR3, as DNA: TGTGCCAGCAGCTTAGATCAGAGACCTAATTCACCCCTCCACTTT. Protein product: CASSLDQRPNSPLHF.

The DNA for the CDR3 is TGTGCCAGCAGTTTAGACCCCTTTAATCAGCCCCAGCATTTT. Translated, it gives CASSLDPFNQPQHF. V and J are TRBV12-3 or TRBV12-4 and TRBJ1-5; D gene unclear. With 1 base removed from V and 4 bases from J, the gap between germline ends came to 8 bases. This CDR3 has 14 amino acids.

This clonotype has a handful of counts. The genes are TRBV18 and TRBJ1-5, with D uncertain. This CDR3 contains 12 residues. V lost 8 bases and J lost 6, with 11 bases in between. Germline-derived CDR1 and CDR2 are KGHSH and LQKENI. CDR3 loop: CASTSGSQPQHF. In DNA form, the CDR3 reads TGTGCCAGCACGTCGGGAAGTCAGCCCCAGCATTTT. The whole variable domain, remainder taken from reference TRBV18 and TRBJ1-5, is NAGVMQNPRHLVRRRGQEARLRCSPMKGHSHVYWYRQLPEEGLKFMVYLQKENIIDESGMPKERFSAEFPKEGPSILRIQQVVRGDSAAYFCASTSGSQPQHFGDGTRLSIL.

The V gene is TRBV7-9, the J gene TRBJ1-1, with D uncertain. The CDR3 length is 12 residues. V gave up 3 bases and J gave up 8 bases, with 10 bases separating them. Germline V gene data show CDR1 as SEHNR and CDR2 as FQNEAQ (reference sequence). CDR3 nucleotides: TGTGCCAGCAGCTTGGGCGGATGGGAAGCTTTCTTT. This codes for CASSLGGWEAFF. The complete variable domain, with remaining parts taken from reference TRBV7-9 and TRBJ1-1, reads DTGVSQNPRHKITKRGQNVTFRCDPISEHNRLYWYRQTLGQGPEFLTYFQNEAQLEKSRLLSDRFSAERPKGSFSTLEIQRTEQGDSAMYLCASSLGGWEAFFGQGTRLTVV.

This clonotype was seen only a few times. This rearrangement joins TRBV6-6 to TRBJ1-3; maybe TRBD1 (6 bases). Germline V gives CDR1 MNHNY, CDR2 SVGAGI (reference sequence). This CDR3 has 17 amino acids. Deletions cut 10 bases from V and 0 bases from J, with 22 bases between. The CDR3 DNA reads TGTGCCACCAATGAACCAACAGGGACCGGCTCTGGAAACACCATATATTTT. It translates to CATNEPTGTGSGNTIYF.

This clonotype was seen only a few times. V usage is TRBV20-1 and J usage is TRBJ2-1, with D perhaps matching TRBD1 or TRBD2 (6 bases each). The CDR3 has 16 residues. The germline gives CDR1 DFQATT, CDR2 SNEGSKA (reference sequence). Trimming pared 0 bases from V and 4 bases from J, leaving 16 bases between. The CDR3 sequence is CSARDVEGGSYNEQFF. The DNA of the CDR3 is TGCAGTGCTAGAGATGTCGAGGGGGGATCATACAATGAGCAGTTCTTC.